This is a list of T cell receptor beta chains from one sample in a study of shared clonotypes between healthy human individuals. The data were produced by immunoSEQ multiplex PCR, yet TCRdb's version contains in-frame clones alone and is incomplete. The data contain 150,000 to 200,000 clones, over 80% of them singletons. The sample taken for sequencing was naive CD4+ T cells sorted from blood. Every receptor here comes from a woman in her 30s in good health. The CDR3 runs from the conserved cysteine through the conserved F or W. The D gene is left open where the match is weak. Only some rows state a clone size, as once, few, many or a class for expanded clones.

>TRBJ1-5|TRBV18|-|few
TGTGCCAGCTCACCCTCGGCAAGCAATCAGCCCCAGCATTTT
CASSPSASNQPQHF
>TRBJ2-4|TRBV5-1|TRBD1|-
TGCGCCAGCAGCTTACAGGGGGGTGCGGCCAAAAACATTCAGTACTTC
CASSLQGGAAKNIQYF
>TRBJ1-2|TRBV30|-|-
TGTGCCTGGAGTACGGGGCCCTATGGCTACACCTTC
CAWSTGPYGYTF
>TRBJ1-2|TRBV28|-|-
TGTGCCAGCAAATTGGGGGGGCTGTATGGCTACACCTTC
CASKLGGLYGYTF
>TRBJ1-1|TRBV7-9|TRBD1|-
TGTGCCAGCACCACAGACAGGGTGAACACTGAAGCTTTCTTT
CASTTDRVNTEAFF
>TRBJ2-7|TRBV7-9|-|-
TGTGCCAGCAGCTTAACCACCTACGAGCAGTACTTC
CASSLTTYEQYF
>TRBJ2-7|TRBV7-9|TRBD2|-
TGTGCCAGCAGCTTCGGGGGGAAATCCTACGAGCAGTACTTC
CASSFGGKSYEQYF
>TRBJ2-7|TRBV5-1|-|-
TGCGCCAGCAGGGCTAGTTCCTACGAGCAGTACTTC
CASRASSYEQYF
>TRBJ2-1|TRBV2|-|-
TGTGCCAGCAGTGAAACGGCTAGAAGCTACAATGAGCAGTTCTTC
CASSETARSYNEQFF
>TRBJ1-1|TRBV6-5|TRBD1|-
TGTGCCAGCTCCACAGGGGTCTCGAACACTGAAGCTTTCTTT
CASSTGVSNTEAFF
>TRBJ2-5|TRBV18|-|-
TGTGCCAGCTCACCACTGGTGAGCAGGGCCCAAGAGACCCAGTACTTC
CASSPLVSRAQETQYF
>TRBJ1-1|TRBV5-6|-|-
TGTGCCAGCAGCTCCGGGGGGCGTAGCACTGAAGCTTTCTTT
CASSSGGRSTEAFF
>TRBJ2-1|TRBV11-2|TRBD2|-
TGTGCCAGCAGCTCGCCTAGCGGGAGGGCTACCTACAATGAGCAGTTCTTC
CASSSPSGRATYNEQFF
>TRBJ1-1|TRBV19|-|-
TGTGCCAGTAGTATCGGTGTCACATCGGGCACTGAAGCTTTCTTT
CASSIGVTSGTEAFF
>TRBJ1-1|TRBV18|-|-
TGTGCCAGCTCACCACCGGGACGGACCCAAACAGGGGAAGCTTTCTTT
CASSPPGRTQTGEAFF
>TRBJ2-6|TRBV30|-|-
TGTGCCTGGACCGTCGTAACTGGGGCCAACGTCCTGACTTTC
CAWTVVTGANVLTF
>TRBJ2-5|TRBV7-2|TRBD2|-
TGTGCCAGCAGTTCATATAGCGGGAGTACCTCGTTGACCCAGTACTTC
CASSSYSGSTSLTQYF
>TRBJ2-7|TRBV5-1|TRBD2|once
TGCGCCAGCAGCCGAAGTACTAGCGGGAGTGCTGTCGAGCAGTACTTC
CASSRSTSGSAVEQYF